Here is one T cell receptor (beta chain) with its context. As yet, its antigen is unknown. The PCR had 60 Vbeta and 13 Jbeta primers. Clones were sequenced by immunoSEQ multiplex PCR, and TCRdb holds only the in-frame ones, with some missing. The listing records 100,000 to 150,000 clones. The data stem from a study of cytomegalovirus exposure and HLA in healthy donors. Study summary: Earlier work reported approximately 110 million unique TCR beta sequences from 170 million or so T cells. Study-wide results and limits: Rarity characterized most TCR sequences, yet some public TCRs appeared in many donors.

With 7 bases clipped from V and 6 bases from J, the junction kept 4 bases outside the gene matches. This CDR3 contains 12 residues. Germline assignment: CDR1 SEHNR and CDR2 FQNEAQ (reference sequence). The sample comprised PBMCs. This chain connects TRBV7-9 to TRBJ1-2; the match to TRBD1 covers 8 bases. The TCR was taken from a man aged 25-40 years in good health and CMV-seronegative. The CDR3, as DNA: TGTGCCAGCACCCAGACAGGGGATGGCTACACCTTC. Translated: CASTQTGDGYTF.